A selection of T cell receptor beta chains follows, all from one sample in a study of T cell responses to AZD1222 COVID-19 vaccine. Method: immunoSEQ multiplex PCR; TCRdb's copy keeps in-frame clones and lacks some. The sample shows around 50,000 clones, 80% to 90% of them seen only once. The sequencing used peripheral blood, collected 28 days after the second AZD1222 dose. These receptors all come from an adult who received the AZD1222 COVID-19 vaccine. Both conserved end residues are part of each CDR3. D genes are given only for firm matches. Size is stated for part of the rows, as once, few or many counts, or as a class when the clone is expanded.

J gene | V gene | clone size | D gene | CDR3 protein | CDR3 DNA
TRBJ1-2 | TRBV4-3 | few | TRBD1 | CASSQDLAQGYYGYTF | TGCGCCAGCAGCCAAGATCTCGCACAGGGGTACTATGGCTACACCTTC
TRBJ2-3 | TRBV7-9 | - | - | CASSLGSGGDTQYF | TGTGCCAGCAGCTTAGGTAGCGGTGGGGATACGCAGTATTTT
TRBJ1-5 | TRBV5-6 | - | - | CASSLRTISGNQPQHF | TGTGCCAGCAGCTTGCGAACTATCAGCGGCAATCAGCCCCAGCATTTT
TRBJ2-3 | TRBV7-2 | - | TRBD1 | CASSPRQGRTDTQYF | TGTGCCAGCAGCCCCCGACAGGGGCGCACAGATACGCAGTATTTT
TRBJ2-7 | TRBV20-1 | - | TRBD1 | CSASRDRGNEQYF | TGCAGTGCTAGTAGGGACAGGGGTAACGAGCAGTACTTC
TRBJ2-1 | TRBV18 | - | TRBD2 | CASSPGLSYNEQFF | TGTGCCAGCTCACCGGGACTATCCTACAATGAGCAGTTCTTC
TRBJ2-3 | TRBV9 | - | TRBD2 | CASSVATTSGSRTDTQYF | TGTGCCAGCAGCGTAGCTACTACTAGCGGGAGTCGGACAGATACGCAGTATTTT
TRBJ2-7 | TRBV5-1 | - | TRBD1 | CASSPGTGVEQYF | TGCGCCAGCAGCCCTGGGACAGGGGTCGAGCAGTACTTC
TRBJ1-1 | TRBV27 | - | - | CASRPQRGVRGTEAFF | TGTGCCAGCAGACCCCAGAGGGGGGTAAGAGGCACTGAAGCTTTCTTT
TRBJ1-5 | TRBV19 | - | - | CASSIGVSTGGIGQPQHF | TGTGCCAGTAGTATAGGGGTATCGACAGGTGGGATCGGTCAGCCCCAGCATTTT
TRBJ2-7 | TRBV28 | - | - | CASSFTSRGYEQYF | TGTGCCAGCAGTTTTACCTCCCGGGGCTACGAGCAGTACTTC
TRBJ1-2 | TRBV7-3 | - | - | CASSFERQGGYTF | TGTGCCAGCAGCTTCGAGAGACAAGGAGGCTACACCTTC
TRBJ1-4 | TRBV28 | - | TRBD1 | CASSSPGGGREKLFF | TGTGCCAGCAGTTCCCCAGGGGGCGGTCGTGAAAAACTGTTTTTT
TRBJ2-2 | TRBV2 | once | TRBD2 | CASRELAGGTGELFF | TGTGCCAGCAGGGAACTAGCGGGAGGAACCGGGGAGCTGTTTTTT
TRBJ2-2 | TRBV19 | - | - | CASSTPRRAVDQRANTGELFF | TGTGCCAGTAGTACCCCCCGTCGGGCAGTGGACCAAAGAGCGAACACCGGGGAGCTGTTTTTT
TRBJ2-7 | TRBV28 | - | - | CASSFSARGSYEQYF | TGTGCCAGCAGTTTTTCGGCCCGAGGGAGTTACGAGCAGTACTTC
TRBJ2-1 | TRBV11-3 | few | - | CASSSPRGRDNEQFF | TGTGCCAGCAGCTCACCCCGGGGTCGGGACAATGAGCAGTTCTTC
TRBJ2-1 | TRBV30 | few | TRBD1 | CAWSSGTEEVF | TGTGCCTGGAGTTCCGGGACAGAAGAGGTCTTC
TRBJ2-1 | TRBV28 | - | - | CASSLLAYEQFF | TGTGCCAGCAGTTTATTAGCCTATGAGCAGTTCTTC
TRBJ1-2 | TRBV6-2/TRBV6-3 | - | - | CASSYEVNYGYTF | TGTGCCAGCAGTTACGAGGTAAACTATGGCTACACCTTC
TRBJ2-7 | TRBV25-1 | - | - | CASSEYTYEQYF | TGTGCCAGCAGTGAGTACACCTACGAGCAGTACTTC
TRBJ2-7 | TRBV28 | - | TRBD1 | CASTSIRGHPYEQYF | TGTGCCAGCACTTCGATCAGGGGGCATCCCTACGAGCAGTACTTC
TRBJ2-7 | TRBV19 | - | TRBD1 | CASSSGQGAGYEQYF | TGTGCCAGTAGTTCCGGGCAGGGGGCCGGCTACGAGCAGTACTTC
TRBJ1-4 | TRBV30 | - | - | CAWSREKLFF | TGTGCCTGGTCAAGGGAAAAACTGTTTTTT
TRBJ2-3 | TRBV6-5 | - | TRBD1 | CASSYSGQGADTQYF | TGTGCCAGCAGTTACTCGGGACAGGGTGCAGATACGCAGTATTTT
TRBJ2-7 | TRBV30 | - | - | CAWNGGSGEQYF | TGTGCCTGGAACGGGGGCTCGGGCGAGCAGTACTTC
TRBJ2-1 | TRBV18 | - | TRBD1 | CASSPPGTANNEQFF | TGTGCCAGCTCACCGCCGGGGACAGCGAACAATGAGCAGTTCTTC
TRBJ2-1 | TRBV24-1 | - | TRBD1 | CATSVPPGQGVHEQFF | TGTGCCACCAGTGTTCCCCCGGGACAGGGTGTCCATGAGCAGTTCTTC
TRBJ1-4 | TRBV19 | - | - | CASSVTGTTNEKLFF | TGTGCCAGTAGTGTAACAGGGACAACTAATGAAAAACTGTTTTTT
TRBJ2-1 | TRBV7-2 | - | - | CASSLGTGGNEQFF | TGTGCCAGCAGCTTAGGGACTGGAGGGAATGAGCAGTTCTTC
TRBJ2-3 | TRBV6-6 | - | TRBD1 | CASYDNRGMTDTQYF | TGTGCCAGCTATGACAACAGGGGAATGACAGATACGCAGTATTTT
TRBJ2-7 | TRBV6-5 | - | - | CASSYSRTLYEQYF | TGTGCCAGCAGTTACTCAAGAACTCTCTACGAGCAGTACTTC
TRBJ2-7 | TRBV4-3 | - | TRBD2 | CASSQSRGVGPPQQYF | TGCGCCAGCAGCCAATCCCGGGGGGTGGGCCCCCCTCAGCAGTACTTC
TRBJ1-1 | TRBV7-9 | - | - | CASSLGGEANTEAFF | TGTGCCAGCAGCTTAGGGGGGGAGGCGAACACTGAAGCTTTCTTT
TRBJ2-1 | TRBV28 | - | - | CASSLFKGWAGSYNEQFF | TGTGCCAGCAGTTTATTTAAGGGGTGGGCAGGGAGCTACAATGAGCAGTTCTTC
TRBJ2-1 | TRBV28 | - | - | CASSSSRLVNEQFF | TGTGCCAGCAGTTCGTCCCGACTAGTCAATGAGCAGTTCTTC
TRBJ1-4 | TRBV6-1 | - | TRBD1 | CASSEGVGGAPNEKLFF | TGTGCCAGCAGTGAAGGGGTAGGGGGCGCCCCTAATGAAAAACTGTTTTTT
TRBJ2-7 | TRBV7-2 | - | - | CASSPGGSGDYEQYF | TGTGCCAGCAGCCCTGGGGGTAGCGGAGACTACGAGCAGTACTTC
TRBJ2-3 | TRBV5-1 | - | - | CATKLAPASVDTQYF | TGCGCCACCAAATTGGCTCCTGCTAGCGTAGATACGCAGTATTTT
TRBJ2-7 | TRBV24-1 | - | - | CATSDKEGGEEQYF | TGTGCCACCAGTGATAAGGAGGGTGGAGAGGAGCAGTACTTC
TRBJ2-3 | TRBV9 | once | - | CASSGGLTRDTQYF | TGTGCCAGCAGCGGAGGCCTGACTAGAGATACGCAGTATTTT
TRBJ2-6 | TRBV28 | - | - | CASSLPGSGANVLTF | TGTGCCAGCAGTTTACCCGGGTCCGGGGCCAACGTCCTGACTTTC
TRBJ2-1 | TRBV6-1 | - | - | CASSESRERGNEQFF | TGTGCCAGCAGTGAAAGTCGGGAGCGTGGCAATGAGCAGTTCTTC
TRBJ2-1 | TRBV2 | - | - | CASSPPAHEQFF | TGTGCCAGCAGTCCACCGGCCCATGAGCAGTTCTTC
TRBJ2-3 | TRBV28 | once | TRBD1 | CASSAGDRGFTDTQYF | TGTGCCAGCAGCGCAGGAGACAGGGGATTCACAGATACGCAGTATTTT
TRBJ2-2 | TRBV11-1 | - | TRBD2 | CASSYPSGTGELFF | TGTGCCAGCAGCTACCCTAGCGGCACCGGGGAGCTGTTTTTT
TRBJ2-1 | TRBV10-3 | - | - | CAISESPRNEQFF | TGTGCCATCAGTGAGTCCCCTCGGAATGAGCAGTTCTTC
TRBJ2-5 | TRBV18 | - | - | CASSPPGEETQYF | TGTGCCAGCTCACCACCGGGAGAAGAGACCCAGTACTTC
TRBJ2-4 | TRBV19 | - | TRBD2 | CASSIDPGSGRALAKNIQYF | TGTGCCAGTAGTATAGATCCAGGTAGCGGGAGGGCCTTAGCCAAAAACATTCAGTACTTC
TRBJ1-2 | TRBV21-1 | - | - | CASSKGDPVGYTF | TGTGCCAGCAGCAAAGGGGACCCTGTGGGCTACACCTTC
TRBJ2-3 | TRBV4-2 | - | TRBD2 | CASSQASGRGRDTQYF | TGTGCCAGCAGCCAAGCTTCCGGGCGGGGGAGAGATACGCAGTATTTT
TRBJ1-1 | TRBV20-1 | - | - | CSASLSRVHTEAFF | TGCAGTGCTAGTTTATCAAGGGTTCACACTGAAGCTTTCTTT
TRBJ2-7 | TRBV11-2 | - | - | CASREWQNRVDEQYF | TGTGCCAGCAGGGAATGGCAGAACAGGGTTGACGAGCAGTACTTC
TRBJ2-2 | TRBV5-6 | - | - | CASSLGGPRVTGELFF | TGTGCCAGCAGCTTGGGCGGGCCTCGGGTCACCGGGGAGCTGTTTTTT
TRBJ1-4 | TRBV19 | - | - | CATSPGQQYEKLFF | TGTGCCACCTCCCCGGGGCAGCAGTATGAAAAACTGTTTTTT
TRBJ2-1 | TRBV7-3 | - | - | CASSPQGGLREQFF | TGTGCCAGCAGCCCCCAAGGGGGACTGCGGGAGCAGTTCTTC
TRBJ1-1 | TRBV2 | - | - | CASHRVENTEAFF | TGTGCCAGCCACAGGGTAGAGAACACTGAAGCTTTCTTT
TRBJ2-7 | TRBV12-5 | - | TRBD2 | CASGLGLAAYYEQYF | TGTGCTAGTGGTTTGGGACTAGCGGCTTATTACGAGCAGTACTTC